This TCR beta chain originates from a study of blood T cells in healthy people across ages (dated by TCRdb to about 2015). Regarding the study in general: Template switching captured roughly one uniquely barcoded TCR beta cDNA molecule per two T cells in model experiments. Two additional independent replicas of 1 million unique cDNA reads from the same blood draw were analyzed for two donors (one aged 18 to 30 and one aged 80 or older). Using deep sequencing normalized with unique cDNA molecular identifiers, the study measured how TCR beta repertoire diversity changes with age. To avoid experimental bias, donors of different ages were spread randomly across the sequencing lanes. Four age groups were formed from the donors: young (average approximately 15 years), middle-aged (around 39), aged (approximately 60) and long-lived (around 80). The full study reports these points: There was a strong correlation between observed TCR beta diversity and the percentage of naive T cells measured by flow cytometry. Donor CMV infection status was unknown, potentially confounding age-related changes in expanded clonotypes. Estimates of total diversity from one million sequenced T cells were regarded as lower bounds and underestimates. As age increased, observed TCR beta diversity per million T cells dropped in a roughly linear way, and a significant reduction was already evident by age roughly 40. Compared with the aged group, the long-lived group had more naive CD4+ T cells, fewer expanded clones and increased TCR diversity, a pattern suggesting age selection. Since profiling was done on bulk unsorted PBMCs, naive and antigen-experienced compartments could not be conclusively compared.

As concerns this clonotype: What antigen it recognizes has not been identified. Within one base of it there is no much larger clone, and no base qualities were kept.

Via the germline V gene (reference sequence), CDR1 is DFQATT and CDR2 SNEGSKA. The CDR3 starts with the cysteine, ends with the phenylalanine, and has 15 residues. The read is trimmed to its CDR3 DNA, 45 bases read in frame from base 1. Receptor libraries were prepared by 5' RACE. The sequencer listed for this sample is Illumina HiSeq 2500. A second PCR of about 6 to 11 cycles was performed with a sample-barcoded 5' primer and a J-beta primer mix. A template-switch 5' adaptor carrying 12 random nucleotides introduced a unique molecular identifier onto each TCR beta cDNA molecule. At least 2.5 million CDR3-containing paired-end reads were obtained from each sample. First-strand cDNA was synthesized from all RNA with the Mint cDNA synthesis kit, primed by a TRBC-specific oligonucleotide. After uracil-DNA glycosylase treatment, a first 18-cycle PCR used universal primers M1SS and BC2_uni_R on all cDNA. The authors' pipeline ran thus. For normalization, 1 million high-quality reads were randomly selected from each sample, with every read carrying a distinct molecular identifier. Reads with shared molecular identifiers were discarded instead of being binned into consensus sequences. CDR3 identification, clonotype clustering and error correction used MiTCR with a Q25 quality threshold and the strictest error-elimination algorithm. A nonparametric unseen species model using Euler transformation provided a lower-bound estimate of total TCR beta diversity. TCRdb handled the public reads itself, with Q25 trimming in fastp and clone calling in MiXCR, and kept productive beta chains. Rows with one shared CDR3 protein collapse into an entry with the most common genes and DNA. TCRdb, not the authors, supplied the V and J calls. This sample comprises 1.2 million to 1.5 million distinct CDR3 sequences, roughly 40% of them detected only once. Less than 8% of the sample comes from the top ten.

Donors were under 40 systemically healthy Caucasian individuals from Russia aged about 6 to 100 years. Each donor gave approximately 9.3 milliliters of peripheral blood, collected into EDTA-treated Vacutainer tubes. Ficoll-Paque density-gradient centrifugation was used to isolate PBMCs, with at least 7 million obtained per sample. Total RNA was extracted from PBMCs with Trizol reagent, with at least 6 micrograms obtained per sample. For every donor, flow cytometry on a PBMC aliquot measured the percentage of naive CD45RAhigh/CD27high T cells. Sequencing used blood. The V and J segments used are TRBV20-1 and TRBJ2-4; 9 bases in the middle match TRBD1. The J call is uncertain, as TRBJ2-7 better fits the DNA end. The sequence was obtained from a woman under 30 in good health. The CDR3 here reads CSARDRGTGTYEQYF. In nucleotides, the sequence is TGCAGTGCTAGAGATCGTGGGACAGGGACCTACGAGCAGTACTTC.